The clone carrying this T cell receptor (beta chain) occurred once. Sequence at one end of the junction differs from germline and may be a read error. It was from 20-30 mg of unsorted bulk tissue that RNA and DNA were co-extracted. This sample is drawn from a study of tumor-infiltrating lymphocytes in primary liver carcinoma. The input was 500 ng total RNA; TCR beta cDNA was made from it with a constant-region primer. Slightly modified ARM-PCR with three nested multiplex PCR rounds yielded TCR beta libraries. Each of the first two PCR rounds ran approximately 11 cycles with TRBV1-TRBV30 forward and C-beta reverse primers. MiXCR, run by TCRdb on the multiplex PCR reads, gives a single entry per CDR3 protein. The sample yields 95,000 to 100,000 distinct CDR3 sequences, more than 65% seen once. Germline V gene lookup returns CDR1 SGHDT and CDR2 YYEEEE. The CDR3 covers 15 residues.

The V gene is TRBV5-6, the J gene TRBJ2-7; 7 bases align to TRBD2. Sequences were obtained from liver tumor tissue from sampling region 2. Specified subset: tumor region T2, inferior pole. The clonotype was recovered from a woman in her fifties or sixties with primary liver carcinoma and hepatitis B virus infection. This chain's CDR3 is CASSSRIAGSYEQHF. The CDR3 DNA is TGTGCCAGCAGCTCCCGGATAGCGGGCTCCTACGAACAGCACTTC.